This T cell receptor (beta chain) is from a study of T cell responses to AZD1222 COVID-19 vaccine (dated by TCRdb to the early 2020s). About the study as a whole: Because spike-specific TCR depth and breadth did not differ between the two schedules, AZD1222 recipients who got a second dose at roughly 4 weeks were pooled with those who got a second dose at roughly 12 weeks. Trial participants were enrolled into age subgroups of 18-55, 56-69 and 70-plus years, which contained approximately 150, 28 and 58 TCR-sequenced participants, respectively. A total of around 240 trial participants underwent TCR sequencing, of whom nearly 210 received two doses of AZD1222 and roughly 25 received two doses of the MenACWY control vaccine. General study outcomes and caveats: Conclusions about previously exposed vaccinees are limited because only five to seven AZD1222 recipients were SARS-CoV-2 seropositive at baseline. CD4 TCRs associated with the vaccine covered the entire spike protein, and the dominant responses were in regions 160-218 and 743-854. After two AZD1222 doses, both the breadth and the depth of spike-specific TCRs were significantly higher than at day 0 and than in MenACWY recipients. In the small 56-69-year group, the increase in depth fell short of significance, most likely because of low power. Nearly half of unique spike-specific TCRs reportedly recognized epitopes outside regions mutated in the B.1.351 and B.1.1.7 variants. Because no day 14 peak-response samples were available, the repertoires could be characterized only after the peak T cell response. Participants were mostly white British and included more females than males, and it was suggested by the authors that clonal diversity may have been underestimated.

This clone has only a few counts. The antigen this receptor binds is unknown. No base qualities exist here, and no much larger clone lies one base off it. The CDR3 regions of human TCRbeta chains were subjected to immunosequencing. The paper's processing steps were these. Repertoire TCRs were matched against a reference library of SARS-CoV-2-specific TCRs generated with the MIRA antigen-specificity platform. Breadth was defined as the fraction of unique TCRs that were SARS-CoV-2-associated. Depth was defined as the fraction of total T cells that were SARS-CoV-2-associated. Using the MIRA data, each spike-specific TCR was mapped to the spike region that the TCR reacts to and placed in a CD4 or CD8 class. Log10-transformed breadth and depth values were compared by one-way ANOVA with Sidak's multiple comparisons tests. TCRdb took over this immuneACCESS table, retaining in-frame rearrangements with V and J assigned. Such tables are incomplete; in checked studies, under half of the missing clones stem from an unresolved V gene, and the remainder is unexplained. Clone size and V and J calls were adopted from that table, with D and trimming inferred from the DNA. The sample includes 120,000 to 150,000 clones, with about nine tenths observed a single time. In total, the top ten clones hold around 2.3% of the sample.

The CDR3 numbers 16 residues from cysteine through phenylalanine. Left in the record is the CDR3 DNA by itself, 48 bases read in frame from the first base. After removal of 6 bases from V and 5 bases from J, the junction retains 13 bases not matched to a gene. CDR1 and CDR2 are drawn from the germline V gene (reference sequence): MNHNY, SVGAGI. The label giving this sample's time point can be read as: baseline before first vaccination. The vaccinee samples were drawn from two UK trials, COV001 and COV002, one of which was a single-blind randomized controlled phase 2/3 trial testing AZD1222 (ChAdOx1 nCoV-19) in healthy adults. For TCRbeta chain sequencing, PBMC samples were collected from trial participants at day 0 and at day 28 after the second dose.

The sequence derives from an adult in good health. This material consisted of peripheral blood, taken on day 0 of AZD1222 vaccination. The sequence is built from TRBV6-6 and TRBJ2-7; TRBD2 agrees with 10 junctional bases. Here the CDR3 is given as CASSPTRSGRNNEQYF. The bases are TGTGCCAGCAGCCCAACCCGTAGCGGGAGGAACAACGAGCAGTACTTC.